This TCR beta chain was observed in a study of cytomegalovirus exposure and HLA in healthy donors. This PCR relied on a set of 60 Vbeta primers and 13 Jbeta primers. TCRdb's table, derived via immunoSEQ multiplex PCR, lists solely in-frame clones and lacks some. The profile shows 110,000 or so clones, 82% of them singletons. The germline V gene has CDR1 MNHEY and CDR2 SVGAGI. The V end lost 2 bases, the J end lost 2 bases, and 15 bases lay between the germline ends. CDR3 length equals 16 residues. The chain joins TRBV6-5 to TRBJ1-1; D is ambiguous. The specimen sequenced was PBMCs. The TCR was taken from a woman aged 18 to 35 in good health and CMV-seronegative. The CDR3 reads CASSYRTSLGNTEAFF. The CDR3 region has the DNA TGTGCCAGCAGTTACCGAACGAGTCTCGGTAACACTGAAGCTTTCTTT.